This is a list of T cell receptor beta chains from one sample in a study of T-cell reconstitution after alpha-beta-depleted transplantation in children. TCRdb re-analysed the PCR reads in MiXCR, keeping a single row per CDR3 protein. The table has about 580,000 distinct CDR3 sequences, approximately 30% seen once; the top ten hold around 36%. The sequencing used PBMCs, collected before TCRalphabeta/CD19-depleted stem cell transplant. Source of these receptors: a boy under two years old with Wiskott-Aldrich syndrome, due to receive a stem cell transplant. CDR3s include the opening cysteine and the closing phenylalanine or tryptophan. The order of the fields is CDR3 protein, V gene, D gene. D genes are given only for firm matches.

CDR3 protein: CASRPRGLHSGNTIYF
V gene: TRBV7-2
D gene: NA

CDR3 protein: CSALGTLYEQYF
V gene: TRBV20-1
D gene: NA

CDR3 protein: CASSQVPSGRINEQFF
V gene: TRBV4-1
D gene: TRBD2

CDR3 protein: CASRQGEETQYF
V gene: TRBV6-6
D gene: TRBD1

CDR3 protein: CASSLTGVLLYEQYF
V gene: TRBV5-1
D gene: NA

CDR3 protein: CSASGTGGWSNTEAFF
V gene: TRBV20-1
D gene: TRBD1

CDR3 protein: CASSLGGGRFDEQFF
V gene: TRBV5-1
D gene: TRBD2

CDR3 protein: CSATLESLYNEQFF
V gene: TRBV20-1
D gene: NA

CDR3 protein: CASSYTGGSDQETQYF
V gene: TRBV11-2
D gene: NA

CDR3 protein: CASTAIAGSPDTQYF
V gene: TRBV5-1
D gene: TRBD2